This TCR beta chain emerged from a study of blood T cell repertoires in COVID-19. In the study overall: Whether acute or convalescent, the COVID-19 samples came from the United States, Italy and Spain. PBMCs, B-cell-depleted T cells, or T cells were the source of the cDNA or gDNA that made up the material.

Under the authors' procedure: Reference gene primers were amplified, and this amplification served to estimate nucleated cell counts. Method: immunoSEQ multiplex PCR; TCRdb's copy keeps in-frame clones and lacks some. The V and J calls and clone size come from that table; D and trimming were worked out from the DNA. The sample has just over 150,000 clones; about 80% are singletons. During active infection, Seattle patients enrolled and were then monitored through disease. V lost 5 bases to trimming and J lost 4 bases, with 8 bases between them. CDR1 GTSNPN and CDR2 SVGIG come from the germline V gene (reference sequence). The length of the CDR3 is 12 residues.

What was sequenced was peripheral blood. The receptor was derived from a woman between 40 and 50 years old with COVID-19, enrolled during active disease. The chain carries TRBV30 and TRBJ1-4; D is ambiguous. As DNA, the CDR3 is TGTGCCTGGGTGGGAGATAATGAAAAACTGTTTTTT. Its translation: CAWVGDNEKLFF.